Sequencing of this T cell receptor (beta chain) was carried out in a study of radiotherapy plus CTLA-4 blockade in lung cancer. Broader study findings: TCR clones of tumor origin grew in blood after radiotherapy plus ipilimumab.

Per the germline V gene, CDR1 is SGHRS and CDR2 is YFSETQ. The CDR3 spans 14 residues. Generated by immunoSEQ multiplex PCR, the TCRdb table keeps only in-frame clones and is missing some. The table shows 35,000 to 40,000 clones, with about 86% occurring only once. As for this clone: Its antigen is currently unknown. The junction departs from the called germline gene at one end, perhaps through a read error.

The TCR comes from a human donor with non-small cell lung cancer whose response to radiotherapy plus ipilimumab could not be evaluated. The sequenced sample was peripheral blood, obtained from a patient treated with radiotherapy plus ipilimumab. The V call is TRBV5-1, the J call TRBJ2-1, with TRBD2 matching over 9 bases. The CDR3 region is CASSLTSGYNEQFF. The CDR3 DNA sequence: TGTGCCAGCAGCTTGACTAGCGGATACAATGAGCAGTTCTTC.